This TCR beta chain was obtained from a study of early T cells in non-severe SARS-CoV-2 infection. Study-wide background: The authors sequenced bulk RNA from unsorted whole blood, leaving chains unpaired.

One entry per CDR3 protein, called by TCRdb with MiXCR from the 5' RACE reads. The top ten clones hold 20% to 25% of a sample with approximately 120,000 distinct CDR3 sequences, 15% of them seen once. Trimming took 0 bases from V and 7 from J, leaving 7 bases between them. The CDR3 extends over 12 amino acids. Germline V gene lookup returns CDR1 KGHSH and CDR2 LQKENI. The chain links TRBV18 to TRBJ2-7, with D unresolved. The specimen was whole blood. This clonotype was sampled from an adult who was a healthcare worker with PCR-confirmed SARS-CoV-2 infection or an uninfected control (not recorded which). Here the CDR3 reads CASSPPLREQYF. The CDR3 DNA sequence: TGTGCCAGCTCACCACCGTTGCGGGAGCAGTACTTC.